This T cell receptor (beta chain) was captured by sequencing in a study of cytomegalovirus exposure and HLA in healthy donors. Study observations and caveats: According to reports, the classifier identified cytomegalovirus status with high specificity and sensitivity. Listed as cytomegalovirus-associated were 150 to 200 TCR beta chains.

Vbeta (60) and Jbeta (13) primers were used in the PCR. In the original analysis: Later, roughly 77 million unique TCR beta chains were counted in an analysis, and roughly 11 million of them were shared. Data came from immunoSEQ multiplex PCR; TCRdb stores just in-frame clones and leaves some out. The DNA gave D and trimming, while V, J and clone size come from that table. This table holds 150,000 to 200,000 clones, about 90% found once. On this clone itself: Its matching antigen is unknown. Distinct nucleotide sequences in the sample also encode this CDR3.

The CDR3 covers 15 residues. The V gene's germline CDR1 is SGHDT and CDR2 YYEEEE. Trimming left V 5 bases short and J 0 bases short, with 12 bases between. The J gene is TRBJ2-1, the V gene TRBV5-6; D might be TRBD2 (5 bases). This TCR was recovered from a girl under two years old in good health and CMV-seronegative. The material sequenced was PBMCs. This chain's CDR3 is CASRPSGSSYNEQFF. CDR3 sequence (DNA): TGTGCCAGCAGACCCAGCGGCAGCTCCTACAATGAGCAGTTCTTC.